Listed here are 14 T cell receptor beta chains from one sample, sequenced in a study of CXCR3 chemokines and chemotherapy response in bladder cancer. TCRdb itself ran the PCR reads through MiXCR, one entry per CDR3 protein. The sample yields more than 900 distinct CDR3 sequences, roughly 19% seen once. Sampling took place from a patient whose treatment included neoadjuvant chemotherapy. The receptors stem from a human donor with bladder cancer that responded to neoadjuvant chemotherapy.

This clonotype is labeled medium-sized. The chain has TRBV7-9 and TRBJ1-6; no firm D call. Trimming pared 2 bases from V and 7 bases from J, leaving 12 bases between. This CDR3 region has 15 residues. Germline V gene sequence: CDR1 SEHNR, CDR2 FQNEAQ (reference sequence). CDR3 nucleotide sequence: TGTGCCAGCAGCTTACTGGAGTGGGGAAATTCACCCCTCCACTTT. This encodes CASSLLEWGNSPLHF. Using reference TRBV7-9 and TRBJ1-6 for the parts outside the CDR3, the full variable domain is DTGVSQNPRHKITKRGQNVTFRCDPISEHNRLYWYRQTLGQGPEFLTYFQNEAQLEKSRLLSDRFSAERPKGSFSTLEIQRTEQGDSAMYLCASSLLEWGNSPLHFGNGTRLTVT.

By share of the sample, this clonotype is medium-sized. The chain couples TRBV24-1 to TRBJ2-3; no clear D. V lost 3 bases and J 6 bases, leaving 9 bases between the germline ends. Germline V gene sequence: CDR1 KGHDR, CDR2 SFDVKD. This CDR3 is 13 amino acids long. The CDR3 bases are TGTGCCACCAGTGATAGGGTTCCGGATACGCAGTATTTT. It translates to CATSDRVPDTQYF.

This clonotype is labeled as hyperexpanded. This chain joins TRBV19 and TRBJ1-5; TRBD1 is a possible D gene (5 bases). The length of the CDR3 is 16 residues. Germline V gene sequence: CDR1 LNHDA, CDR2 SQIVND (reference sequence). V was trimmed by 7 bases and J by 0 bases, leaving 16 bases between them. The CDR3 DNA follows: TGTGCCAGTACGCCGCCAGGGACGCTTAGCAATCAGCCCCAGCATTTT. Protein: CASTPPGTLSNQPQHF.

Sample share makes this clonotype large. The chain's CDR3 is CASSFYTGELFF. CDR3 in DNA: TGTGCCAGCAGCTTCTATACCGGGGAGCTGTTTTTT. V usage is TRBV7-2 and J usage is TRBJ2-2; unclear D gene. The CDR3 covers 12 residues. Germline V gene data show CDR1 as SGHTA and CDR2 as FQGNSA. Trimming pared 3 bases from V and 5 bases from J, leaving 4 bases between.

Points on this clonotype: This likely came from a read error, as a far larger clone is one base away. The CDR3 here is CASSLEGTSFRNEQYF. Here the CDR3 DNA reads TGTGCCAGCAGCTTAGAGGGGACTAGCTTTCGCAATGAGCAGTACTTC. This chain joins TRBV7-2 and TRBJ2-5, with TRBD2 matching 9 bases. CDR1 and CDR2 from the germline V gene are SGHTA and FQGNSA. The CDR3 sequence is 16 residues long. V was pared by 1 base and J by 11 bases, with 14 bases of the junction left unmatched. The whole variable domain, remainder taken from reference TRBV7-2 and TRBJ2-5, is GAGVSQSPSNKVTEKGKDVELRCDPISGHTALYWYRQSLGQGLEFLIYFQGNSAPDKSGLPSDRFSAERTGGSVSTLTIQRTQQEDSAVYLCASSLEGTSFRNEQYFGPGTRLLVL.

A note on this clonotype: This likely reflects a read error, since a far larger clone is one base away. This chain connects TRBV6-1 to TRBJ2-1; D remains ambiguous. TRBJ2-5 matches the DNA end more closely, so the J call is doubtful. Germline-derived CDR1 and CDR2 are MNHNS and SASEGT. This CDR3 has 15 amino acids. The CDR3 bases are TGTGCCAGCAGTAAGGCTATTGGGGATTTAGGGACCCAGTACTTC. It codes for CASSKAIGDLGTQYF.

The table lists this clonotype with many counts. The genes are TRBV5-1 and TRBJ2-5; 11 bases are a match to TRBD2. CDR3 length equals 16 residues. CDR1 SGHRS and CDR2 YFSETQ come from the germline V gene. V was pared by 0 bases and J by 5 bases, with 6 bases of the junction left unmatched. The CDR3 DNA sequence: TGCGCCAGCAGCTTGGTAAAGGCTAGCGGGAGGGAGACCCAGTACTTC. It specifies CASSLVKASGRETQYF. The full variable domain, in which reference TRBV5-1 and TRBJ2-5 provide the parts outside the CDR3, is KAGVTQTPRYLIKTRGQQVTLSCSPISGHRSVSWYQQTPGQGLQFLFEYFSETQRNKGNFPGRFSGRQFSNSRSEMNVSTLELGDSALYLCASSLVKASGRETQYFGPGTRLLVL.

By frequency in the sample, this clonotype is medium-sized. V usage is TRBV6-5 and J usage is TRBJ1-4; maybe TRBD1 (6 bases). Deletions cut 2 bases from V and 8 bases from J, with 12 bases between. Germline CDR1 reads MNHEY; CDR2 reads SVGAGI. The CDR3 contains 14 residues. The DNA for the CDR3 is TGTGCCAGCAGTTACCTAGGACAGTCCGAAAAACTGTTTTTT. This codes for CASSYLGQSEKLFF.

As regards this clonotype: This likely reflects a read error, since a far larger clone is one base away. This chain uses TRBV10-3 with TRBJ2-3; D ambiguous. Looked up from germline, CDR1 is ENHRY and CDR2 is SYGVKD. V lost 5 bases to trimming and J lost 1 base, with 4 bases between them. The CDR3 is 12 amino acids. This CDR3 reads CAISYGTDTQYF. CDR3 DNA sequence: TGTGCCATCAGTTACGGCACAGATACGCAGTATTTT.

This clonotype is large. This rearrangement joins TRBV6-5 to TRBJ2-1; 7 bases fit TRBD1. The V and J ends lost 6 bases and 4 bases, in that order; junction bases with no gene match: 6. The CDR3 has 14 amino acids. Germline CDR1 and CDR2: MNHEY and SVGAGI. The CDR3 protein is CASRPGQAYNEQFF. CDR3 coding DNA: TGTGCCAGCAGACCCGGACAGGCTTACAATGAGCAGTTCTTC.

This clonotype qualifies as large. CDR3 region: CAIGTGANVLTF. The CDR3 DNA follows: TGTGCCATCGGAACTGGGGCCAACGTCCTGACTTTC. The chain carries TRBV10-3 and TRBJ2-6, with no clear D. V was clipped by 8 bases and J by 2 bases, with 4 bases between them. Germline-derived CDR1 and CDR2 are ENHRY and SYGVKD. The CDR3 covers 12 residues.

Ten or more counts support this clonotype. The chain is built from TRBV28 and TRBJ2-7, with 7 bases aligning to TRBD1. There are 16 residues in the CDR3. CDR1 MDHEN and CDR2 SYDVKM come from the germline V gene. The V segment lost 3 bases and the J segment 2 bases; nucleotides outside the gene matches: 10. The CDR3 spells CASSFRLDRLTYEQYF. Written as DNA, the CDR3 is TGTGCCAGCAGTTTTCGTCTGGACAGGTTAACCTACGAGCAGTACTTC.

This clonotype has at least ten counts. The CDR3 sequence is CASSLDWLGELFF. CDR3 DNA: TGCGCCAGCAGCTTGGACTGGCTGGGGGAGCTGTTTTTT. The chain uses TRBV5-1 and TRBJ2-2; no firm D call. The CDR3 covers 13 residues. Trimming removed 0 bases from V and 8 bases from J, with 8 bases in between. CDR1 is SGHRS, CDR2 YFSETQ, per germline.

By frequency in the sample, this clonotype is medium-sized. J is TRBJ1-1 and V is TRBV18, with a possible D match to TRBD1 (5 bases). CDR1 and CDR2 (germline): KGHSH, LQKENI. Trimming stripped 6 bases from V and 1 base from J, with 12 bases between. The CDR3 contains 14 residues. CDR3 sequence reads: CASSPGSENTEAFF. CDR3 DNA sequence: TGTGCCAGCTCGCCAGGGTCAGAGAACACTGAAGCTTTCTTT.